The following is a T cell receptor beta chain sequence with its context. This sample was taken from a study of blood T cell repertoires in COVID-19. Overall study context: Italy, Spain and the United States were the sources of the convalescent and acute COVID-19 samples. Nucleic acid was either cDNA or gDNA, and it came from T cells, B-cell-depleted T cells, or PBMCs.

The ends were cut back, 0 bases at V and 9 bases at J, with 20 bases in the middle. The CDR3 spans 16 residues. Germline V gene data show CDR1 as MNHEY and CDR2 as SVGEGT. Recruited during active infection, patients (from Seattle) were subsequently followed longitudinally. Clones were read by immunoSEQ multiplex PCR, and TCRdb kept only the in-frame ones, dropping some. The sample contains 150,000 to 200,000 clones, over 90% of which appear only once. V gene TRBV6-2 or TRBV6-3 combines with J gene TRBJ1-2; D may be TRBD1 (5 bases). The sample comprised peripheral blood. This sequence was found in an older woman with COVID-19, enrolled during active disease. The CDR3 loop reads CASSYSRRGTSGSYTF. CDR3 DNA sequence: TGTGCCAGCAGTTACTCGAGGCGCGGGACGAGTGGCAGCTACACCTTC.